This T cell receptor (beta chain) originates from a study of OX40 agonist ivuxolimab in advanced cancers. Study at large: Ivuxolimab doses were 0.01, 0.1, 0.3, 1.5, 3 or 10 mg/kg every 2 weeks.

The V and J ends lost 5 bases and 0 bases respectively, with 10 bases between them. The CDR3 length is 15 residues. The V gene's germline CDR1 is SEHNR and CDR2 FQNEAQ (reference sequence). Clones were sequenced by immunoSEQ multiplex PCR, and TCRdb holds only the in-frame ones, with some missing. The table includes over 25,000 clones, 86% detected once. Sample: CD4+ or CD8+ T cells sorted from blood, taken in a trial of the OX40 agonist ivuxolimab. The chain couples TRBV7-9 to TRBJ2-2; D might be TRBD1 (5 bases). The TCR sequence derives from an adult with an advanced solid tumor such as melanoma, head and neck, liver or kidney cancer. CDR3 sequence: CASSPETANTGELFF. The DNA for the CDR3 is TGTGCCAGCAGCCCGGAGACAGCGAACACCGGGGAGCTGTTTTTT. Full variable domain (remainder filled in from reference TRBV7-9 and TRBJ2-2): DTGVSQNPRHKITKRGQNVTFRCDPISEHNRLYWYRQTLGQGPEFLTYFQNEAQLEKSRLLSDRFSAERPKGSFSTLEIQRTEQGDSAMYLCASSPETANTGELFFGEGSRLTVL.